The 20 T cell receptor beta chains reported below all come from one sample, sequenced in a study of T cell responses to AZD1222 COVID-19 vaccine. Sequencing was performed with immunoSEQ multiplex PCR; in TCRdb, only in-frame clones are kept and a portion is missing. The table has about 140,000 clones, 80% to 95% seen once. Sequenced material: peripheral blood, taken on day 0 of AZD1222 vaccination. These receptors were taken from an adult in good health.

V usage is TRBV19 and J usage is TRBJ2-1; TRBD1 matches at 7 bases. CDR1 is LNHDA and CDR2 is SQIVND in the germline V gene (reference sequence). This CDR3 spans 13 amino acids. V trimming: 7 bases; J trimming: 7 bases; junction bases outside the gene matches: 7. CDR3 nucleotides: TGTGCCAGTACCACAGGGGCTTTAAATGAGCAGTTCTTC. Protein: CASTTGALNEQFF.

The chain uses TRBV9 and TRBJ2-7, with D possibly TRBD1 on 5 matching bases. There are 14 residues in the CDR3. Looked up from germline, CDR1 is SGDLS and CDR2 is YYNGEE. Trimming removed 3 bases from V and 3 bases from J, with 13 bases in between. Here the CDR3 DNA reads TGTGCCAGCAGCGGGTCAGGGAAGAACTACGAGCAGTACTTC. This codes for CASSGSGKNYEQYF.

This CDR3 is CASSLVAEIYEQYF. For the CDR3, the DNA is TGTGCCAGCAGCTTAGTGGCAGAAATCTACGAGCAGTACTTC. The chain carries TRBV11-3 and TRBJ2-7; D unclear. CDR1 and CDR2 (germline): SGHNT, YENEEA. V dropped 1 base and J dropped 3 bases, with 10 bases sitting between them. The CDR3 consists of 14 residues. Together with reference TRBV11-3 and TRBJ2-7, the CDR3 gives the full variable domain: EAGVVQSPRYKIIEKKQPVAFWCNPISGHNTLYWYLQNLGQGPELLIRYENEEAVDDSQLPKDRFSAERLKGVDSTLKIQPAELGDSAVYLCASSLVAEIYEQYFGPGTRLTVT.

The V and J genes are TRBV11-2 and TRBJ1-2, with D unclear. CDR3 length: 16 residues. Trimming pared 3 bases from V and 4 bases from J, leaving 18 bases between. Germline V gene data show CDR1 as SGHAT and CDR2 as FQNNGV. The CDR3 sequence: CASSFAEPAEAYGYTF. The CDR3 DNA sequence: TGTGCCAGCAGCTTTGCGGAACCAGCCGAGGCCTATGGCTACACCTTC. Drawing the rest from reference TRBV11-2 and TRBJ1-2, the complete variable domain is EAGVAQSPRYKIIEKRQSVAFWCNPISGHATLYWYQQILGQGPKLLIQFQNNGVVDDSQLPKDRFSAERLKGVDSTLKIQPAKLEDSAVYLCASSFAEPAEAYGYTFGSGTRLTVV.

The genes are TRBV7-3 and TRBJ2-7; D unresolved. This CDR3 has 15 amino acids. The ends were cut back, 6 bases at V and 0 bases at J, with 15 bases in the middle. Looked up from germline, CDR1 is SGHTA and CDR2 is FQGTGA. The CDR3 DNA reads TGTGCCAGCAGTAAGAGCCTCTCGAGCTCCTACGAGCAGTACTTC. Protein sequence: CASSKSLSSSYEQYF.

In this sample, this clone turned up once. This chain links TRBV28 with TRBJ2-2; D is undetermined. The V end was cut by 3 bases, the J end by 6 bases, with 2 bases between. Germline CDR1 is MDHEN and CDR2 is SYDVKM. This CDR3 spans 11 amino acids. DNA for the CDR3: TGTGCCAGCAGTTTTCCCGGGGAGCTGTTTTTT. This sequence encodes CASSFPGELFF.

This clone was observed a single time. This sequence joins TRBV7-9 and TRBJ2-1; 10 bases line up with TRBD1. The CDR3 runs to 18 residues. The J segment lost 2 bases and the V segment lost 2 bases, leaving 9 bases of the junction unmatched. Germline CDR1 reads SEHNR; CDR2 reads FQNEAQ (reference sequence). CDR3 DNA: TGTGCCAGCAGCTTACGGGTAGCCGGGACAGGGGCCTACAATGAGCAGTTCTTC. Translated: CASSLRVAGTGAYNEQFF.

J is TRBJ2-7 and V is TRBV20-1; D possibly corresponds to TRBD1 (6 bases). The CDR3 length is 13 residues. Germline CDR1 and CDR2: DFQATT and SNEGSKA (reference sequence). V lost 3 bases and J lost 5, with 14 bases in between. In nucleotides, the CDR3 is TGCAGTGCTAGTCCCCCAGGGGCCGACGAGCAGTACTTC. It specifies CSASPPGADEQYF.

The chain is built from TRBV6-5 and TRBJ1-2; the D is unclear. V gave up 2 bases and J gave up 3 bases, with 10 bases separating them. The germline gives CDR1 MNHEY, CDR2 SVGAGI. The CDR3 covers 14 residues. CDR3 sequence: CASSYAEGDYGYTF. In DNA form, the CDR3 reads TGTGCCAGCAGTTACGCTGAGGGTGACTATGGCTACACCTTC.

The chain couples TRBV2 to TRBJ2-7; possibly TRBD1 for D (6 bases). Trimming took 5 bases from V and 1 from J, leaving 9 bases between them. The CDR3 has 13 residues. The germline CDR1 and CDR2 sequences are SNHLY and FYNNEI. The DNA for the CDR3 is TGTGCCAGCAGTCGGGACACTTCCTACGAGCAGTACTTC. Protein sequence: CASSRDTSYEQYF.

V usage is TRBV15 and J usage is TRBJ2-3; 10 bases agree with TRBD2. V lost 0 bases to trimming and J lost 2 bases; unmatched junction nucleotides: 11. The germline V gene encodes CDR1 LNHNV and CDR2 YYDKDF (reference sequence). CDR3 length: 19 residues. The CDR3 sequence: CATSREWVPGTSDTDTQYF. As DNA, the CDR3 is TGTGCCACCAGCAGAGAATGGGTACCCGGGACTAGCGACACAGATACGCAGTATTTT. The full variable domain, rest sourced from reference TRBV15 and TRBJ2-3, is DAMVIQNPRYQVTQFGKPVTLSCSQTLNHNVMYWYQQKSSQAPKLLFHYYDKDFNNEADTPDNFQSRRPNTSFCFLDIRSPGLGDTAMYLCATSREWVPGTSDTDTQYFGPGTRLTVL.

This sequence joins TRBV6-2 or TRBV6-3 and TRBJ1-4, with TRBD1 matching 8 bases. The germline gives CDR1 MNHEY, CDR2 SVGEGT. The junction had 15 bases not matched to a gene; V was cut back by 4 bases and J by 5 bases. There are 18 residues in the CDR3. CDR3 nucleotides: TGTGCCAGCAGTTCCTCCGTGACGCTCCGGGACAGGAATGAAAAACTGTTTTTT. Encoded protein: CASSSSVTLRDRNEKLFF.

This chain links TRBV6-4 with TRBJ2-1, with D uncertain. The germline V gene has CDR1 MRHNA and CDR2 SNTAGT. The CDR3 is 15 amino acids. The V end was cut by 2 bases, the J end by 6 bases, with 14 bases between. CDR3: CASSDRPRLPNEQFF. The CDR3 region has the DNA TGTGCCAGCAGTGACCGACCTAGGTTACCCAATGAGCAGTTCTTC.

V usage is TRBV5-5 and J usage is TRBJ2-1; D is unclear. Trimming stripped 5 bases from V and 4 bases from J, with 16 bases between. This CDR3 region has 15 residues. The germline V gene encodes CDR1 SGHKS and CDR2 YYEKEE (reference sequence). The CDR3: CASSPGGPRYNEQFF. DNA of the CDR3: TGTGCCAGCAGTCCAGGTGGACCAAGGTACAATGAGCAGTTCTTC.

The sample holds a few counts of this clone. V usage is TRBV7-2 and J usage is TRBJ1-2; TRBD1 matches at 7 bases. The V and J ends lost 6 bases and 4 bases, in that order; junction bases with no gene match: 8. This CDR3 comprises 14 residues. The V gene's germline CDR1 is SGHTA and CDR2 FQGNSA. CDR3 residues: CASSLKSGGYGYTF. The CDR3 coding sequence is TGTGCCAGCAGTTTAAAGTCAGGGGGCTATGGCTACACCTTC. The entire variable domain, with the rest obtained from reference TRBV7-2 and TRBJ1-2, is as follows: GAGVSQSPSNKVTEKGKDVELRCDPISGHTALYWYRQSLGQGLEFLIYFQGNSAPDKSGLPSDRFSAERTGGSVSTLTIQRTQQEDSAVYLCASSLKSGGYGYTFGSGTRLTVV.

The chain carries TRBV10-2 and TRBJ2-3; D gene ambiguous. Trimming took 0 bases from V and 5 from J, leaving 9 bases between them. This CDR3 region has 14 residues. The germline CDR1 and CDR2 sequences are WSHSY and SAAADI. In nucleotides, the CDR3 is TGCGCCAGCAGTGAGTCGGATACAGAAGATACGCAGTATTTT. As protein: CASSESDTEDTQYF.

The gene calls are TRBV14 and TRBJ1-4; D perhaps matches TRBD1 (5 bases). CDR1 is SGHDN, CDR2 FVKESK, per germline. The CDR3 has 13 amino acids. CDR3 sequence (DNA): TGTGCAACATCGAAGGGGTTCGATGAAAAACTGTTTTTT. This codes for CATSKGFDEKLFF.

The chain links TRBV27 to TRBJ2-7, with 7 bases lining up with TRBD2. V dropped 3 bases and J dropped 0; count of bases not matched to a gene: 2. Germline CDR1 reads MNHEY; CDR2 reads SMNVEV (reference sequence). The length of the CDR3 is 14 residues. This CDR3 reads CASSFGGGSYEQYF. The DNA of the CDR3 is TGTGCCAGCAGTTTTGGGGGGGGCTCCTACGAGCAGTACTTC.

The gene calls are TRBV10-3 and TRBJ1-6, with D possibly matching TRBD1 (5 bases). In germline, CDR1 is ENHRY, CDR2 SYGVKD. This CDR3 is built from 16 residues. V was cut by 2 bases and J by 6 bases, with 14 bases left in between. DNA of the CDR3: TGTGCCATCAGTGAGGAATCGGGGGGGATTAATTCACCCCTCCACTTT. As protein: CAISEESGGINSPLHF.

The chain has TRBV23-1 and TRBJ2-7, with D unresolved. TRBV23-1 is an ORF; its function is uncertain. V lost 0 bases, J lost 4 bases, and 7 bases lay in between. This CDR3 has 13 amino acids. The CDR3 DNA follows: TGCGCCAGCAGTCAATCGTCCGCTTACGAGCAGTACTTC. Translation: CASSQSSAYEQYF.